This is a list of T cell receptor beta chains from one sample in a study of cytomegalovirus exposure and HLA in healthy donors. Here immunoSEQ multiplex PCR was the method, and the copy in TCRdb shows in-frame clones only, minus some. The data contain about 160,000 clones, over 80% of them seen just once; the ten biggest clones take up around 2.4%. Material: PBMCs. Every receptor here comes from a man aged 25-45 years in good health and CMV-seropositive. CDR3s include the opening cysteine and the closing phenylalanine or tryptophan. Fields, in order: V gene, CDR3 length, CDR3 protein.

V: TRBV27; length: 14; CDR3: CASSEAGTVYGYTF
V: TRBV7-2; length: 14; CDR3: CASSLVGAGYGYTF
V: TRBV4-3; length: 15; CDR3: CASSQDIGNYNEQFF
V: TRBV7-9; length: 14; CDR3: CASSLVLRRTEAFF
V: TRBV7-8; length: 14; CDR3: CASSLRLSGGELFF
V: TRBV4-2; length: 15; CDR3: CASSQDKLSGIEQYF
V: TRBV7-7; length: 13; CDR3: CASSDGTANIQYF
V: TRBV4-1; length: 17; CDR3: CASSRGASAMSSYEQYF
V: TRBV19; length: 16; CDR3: CASSILPGQGRYEQYF
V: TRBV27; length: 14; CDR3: CASTRRGNTGELFF
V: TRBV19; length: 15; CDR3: CASSLRTGDWGEAFF
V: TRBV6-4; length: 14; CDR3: CASNSGTDTYEQYF
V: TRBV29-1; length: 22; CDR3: CSVESGGGDFGAEPRGTGELFF
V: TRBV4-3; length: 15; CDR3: CASSQGGGGDYEQYF
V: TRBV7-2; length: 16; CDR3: CASSLARGVLGDTIYF
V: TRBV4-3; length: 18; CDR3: CASSQGLAGGLQPYEQYF
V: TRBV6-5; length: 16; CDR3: CASSYSRSDIPYEQYF
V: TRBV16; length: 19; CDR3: CASSRLGRGGRVSNQPQHF
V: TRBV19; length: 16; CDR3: CASSTWTSGGYNEQFF
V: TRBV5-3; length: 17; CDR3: CARSSGTGDSGANVLTF
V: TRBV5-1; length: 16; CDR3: CASSLGSGGRTYEQYF
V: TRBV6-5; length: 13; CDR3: CASSYLGSYEQYF
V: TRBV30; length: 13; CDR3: CACGRDRVYEQYF
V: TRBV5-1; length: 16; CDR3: CASTSDPGAGTGELFF
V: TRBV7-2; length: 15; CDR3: CASSLAHREPYEQYF
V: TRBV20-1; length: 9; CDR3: CSAGPAGYF
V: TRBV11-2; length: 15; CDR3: CASSLTGSSNEKLFF
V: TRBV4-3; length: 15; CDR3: CASSPWDSVNYGYTF
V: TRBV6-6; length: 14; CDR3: CASSYSGGSVGYTF